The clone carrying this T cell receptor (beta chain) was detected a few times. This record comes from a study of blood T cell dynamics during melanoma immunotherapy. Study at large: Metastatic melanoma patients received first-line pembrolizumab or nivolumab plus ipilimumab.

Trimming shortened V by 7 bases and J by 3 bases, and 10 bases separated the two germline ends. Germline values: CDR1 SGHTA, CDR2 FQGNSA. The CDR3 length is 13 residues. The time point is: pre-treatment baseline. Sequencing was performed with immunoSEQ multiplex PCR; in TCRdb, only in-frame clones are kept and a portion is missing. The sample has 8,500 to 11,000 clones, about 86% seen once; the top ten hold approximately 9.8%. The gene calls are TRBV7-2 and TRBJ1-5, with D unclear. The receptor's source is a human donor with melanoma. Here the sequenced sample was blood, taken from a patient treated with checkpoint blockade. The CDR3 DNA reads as TGTGCCAGCACACCAGACTACAATCAGCCCCAGCATTTT. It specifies CASTPDYNQPQHF.